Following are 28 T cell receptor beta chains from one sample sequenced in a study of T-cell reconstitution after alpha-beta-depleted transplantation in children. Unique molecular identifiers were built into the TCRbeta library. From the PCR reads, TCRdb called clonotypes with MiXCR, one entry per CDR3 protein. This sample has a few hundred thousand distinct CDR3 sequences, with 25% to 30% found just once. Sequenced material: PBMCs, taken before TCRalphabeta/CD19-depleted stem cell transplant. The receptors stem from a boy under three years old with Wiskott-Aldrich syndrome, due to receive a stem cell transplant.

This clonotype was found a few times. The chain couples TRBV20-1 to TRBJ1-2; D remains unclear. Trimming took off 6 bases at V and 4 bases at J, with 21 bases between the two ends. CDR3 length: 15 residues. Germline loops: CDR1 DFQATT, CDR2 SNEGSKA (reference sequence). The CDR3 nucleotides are TGCAGTGCGATAAGAGTGATCAGCGCGCGCTATGGCTACACCTTC. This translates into CSAIRVISARYGYTF.

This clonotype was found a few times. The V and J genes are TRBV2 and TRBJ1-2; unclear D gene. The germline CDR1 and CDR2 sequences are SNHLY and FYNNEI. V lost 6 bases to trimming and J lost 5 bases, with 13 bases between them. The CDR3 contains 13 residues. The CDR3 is CASRLGFGYGYTF. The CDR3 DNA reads TGTGCCAGCAGGCTGGGTTTTGGATATGGCTACACCTTC.

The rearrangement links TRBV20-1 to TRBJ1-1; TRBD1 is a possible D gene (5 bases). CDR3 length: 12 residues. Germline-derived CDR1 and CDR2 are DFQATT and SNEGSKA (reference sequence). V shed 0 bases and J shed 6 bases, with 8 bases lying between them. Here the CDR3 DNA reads TGCAGTGCTAGAGAGGGGACGGCTGAAGCTTTCTTT. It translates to CSAREGTAEAFF.

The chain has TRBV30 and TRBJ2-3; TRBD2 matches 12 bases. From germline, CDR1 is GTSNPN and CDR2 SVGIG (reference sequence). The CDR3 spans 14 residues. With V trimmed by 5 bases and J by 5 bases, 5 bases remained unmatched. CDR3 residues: CAWSVTSGGDTQYF. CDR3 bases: TGTGCCTGGTCCGTGACTAGCGGGGGAGATACGCAGTATTTT.

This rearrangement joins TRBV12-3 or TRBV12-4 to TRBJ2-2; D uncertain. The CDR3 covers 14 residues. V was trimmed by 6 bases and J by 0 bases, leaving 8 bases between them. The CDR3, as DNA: TGTGCCAGCAGACTAAATACGAACACCGGGGAGCTGTTTTTT. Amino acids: CASRLNTNTGELFF.

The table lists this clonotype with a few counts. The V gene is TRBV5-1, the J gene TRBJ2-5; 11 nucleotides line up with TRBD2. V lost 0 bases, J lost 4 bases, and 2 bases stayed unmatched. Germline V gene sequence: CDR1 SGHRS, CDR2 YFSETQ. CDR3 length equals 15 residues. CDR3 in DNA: TGCGCCAGCAGCTTGGCTGGACTAGCGGGAGAGACCCAGTACTTC. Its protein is CASSLAGLAGETQYF.

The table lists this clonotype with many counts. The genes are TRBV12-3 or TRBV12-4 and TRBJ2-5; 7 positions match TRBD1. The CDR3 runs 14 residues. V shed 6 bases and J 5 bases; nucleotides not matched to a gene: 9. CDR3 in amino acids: CASSSGQVGETQYF. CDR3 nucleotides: TGTGCCAGCAGCTCCGGACAGGTCGGGGAGACCCAGTACTTC.

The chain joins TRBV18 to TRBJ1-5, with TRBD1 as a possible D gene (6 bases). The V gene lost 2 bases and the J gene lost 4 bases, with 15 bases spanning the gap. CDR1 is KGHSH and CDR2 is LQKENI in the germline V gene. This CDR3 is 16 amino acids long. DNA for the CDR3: TGTGCCAGCTCACCAACTCCAGGGGCGACTAATCAGCCCCAGCATTTT. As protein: CASSPTPGATNQPQHF.

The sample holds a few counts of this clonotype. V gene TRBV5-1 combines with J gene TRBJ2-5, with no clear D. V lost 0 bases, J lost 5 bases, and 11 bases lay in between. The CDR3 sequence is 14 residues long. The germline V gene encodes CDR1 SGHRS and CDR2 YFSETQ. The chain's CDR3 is CASSLGEMRETQYF. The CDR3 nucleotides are TGCGCCAGCAGCTTGGGCGAGATGCGGGAGACCCAGTACTTC.

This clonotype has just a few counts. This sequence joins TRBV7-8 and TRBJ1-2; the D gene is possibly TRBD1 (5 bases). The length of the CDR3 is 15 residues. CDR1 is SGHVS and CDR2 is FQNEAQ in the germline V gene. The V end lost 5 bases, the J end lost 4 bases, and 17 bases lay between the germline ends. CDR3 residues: CASSPTALGLYGYTF. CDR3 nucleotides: TGTGCCAGCAGCCCAACAGCGCTGGGGCTCTATGGCTACACCTTC. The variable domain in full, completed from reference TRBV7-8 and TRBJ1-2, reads GAGVSQSPRYKVAKRGQDVALRCDPISGHVSLFWYQQALGQGPEFLTYFQNEAQLDKSGLPSDRFFAERPEGSVSTLKIQRTQQEDSAVYLCASSPTALGLYGYTFGSGTRLTVV.

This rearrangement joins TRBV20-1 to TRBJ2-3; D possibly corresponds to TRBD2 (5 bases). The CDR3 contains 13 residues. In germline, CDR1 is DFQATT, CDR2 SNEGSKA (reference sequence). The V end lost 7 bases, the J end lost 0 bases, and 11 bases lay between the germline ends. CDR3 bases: TGCAGTGAGAGCGGTTTTAGCACAGATACGCAGTATTTT. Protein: CSESGFSTDTQYF.

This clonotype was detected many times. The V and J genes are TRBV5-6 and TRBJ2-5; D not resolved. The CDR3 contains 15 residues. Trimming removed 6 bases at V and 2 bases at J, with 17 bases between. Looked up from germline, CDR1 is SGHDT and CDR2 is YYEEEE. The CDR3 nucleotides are TGTGCCAGCAACGAGAGAAGATTGGGACAAGAGACCCAGTACTTC. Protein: CASNERRLGQETQYF.

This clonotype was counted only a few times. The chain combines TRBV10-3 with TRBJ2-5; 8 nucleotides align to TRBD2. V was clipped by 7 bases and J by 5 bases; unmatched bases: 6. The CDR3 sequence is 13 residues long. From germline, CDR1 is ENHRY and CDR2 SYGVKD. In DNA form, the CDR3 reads TGTGCCATCAAGCGGGAGTCCAGGGAGACCCAGTACTTC. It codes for CAIKRESRETQYF.

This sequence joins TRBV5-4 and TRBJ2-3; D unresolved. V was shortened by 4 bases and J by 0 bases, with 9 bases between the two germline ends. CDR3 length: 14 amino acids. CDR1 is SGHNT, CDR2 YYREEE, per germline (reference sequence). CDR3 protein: CASSPEESTDTQYF. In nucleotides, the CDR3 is TGTGCCAGCAGCCCCGAGGAGAGCACAGATACGCAGTATTTT. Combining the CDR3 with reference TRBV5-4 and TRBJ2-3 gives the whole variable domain ETGVTQSPTHLIKTRGQQVTLRCSSQSGHNTVSWYQQALGQGPQFIFQYYREEENGRGNFPPRFSGLQFPNYSSELNVNALELDDSALYLCASSPEESTDTQYFGPGTRLTVL.

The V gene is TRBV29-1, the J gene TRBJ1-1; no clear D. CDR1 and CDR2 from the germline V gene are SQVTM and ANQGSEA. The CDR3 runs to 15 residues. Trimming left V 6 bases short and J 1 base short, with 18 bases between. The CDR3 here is CSVHGTKTGNTEAFF. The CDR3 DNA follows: TGCAGCGTCCACGGAACTAAGACGGGGAACACTGAAGCTTTCTTT.

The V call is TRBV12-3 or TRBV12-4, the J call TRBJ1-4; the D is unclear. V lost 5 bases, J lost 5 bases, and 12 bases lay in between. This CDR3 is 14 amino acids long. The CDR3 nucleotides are TGTGCCAGCAGTCCTGGCCCGGGGAATGAAAAACTGTTTTTT. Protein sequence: CASSPGPGNEKLFF.

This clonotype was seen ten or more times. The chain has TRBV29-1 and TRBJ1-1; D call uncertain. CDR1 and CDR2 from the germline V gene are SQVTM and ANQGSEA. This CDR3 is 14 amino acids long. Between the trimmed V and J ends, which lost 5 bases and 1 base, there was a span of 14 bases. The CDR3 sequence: CSVPPAISNTEAFF. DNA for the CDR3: TGCAGCGTTCCCCCAGCTATCTCGAACACTGAAGCTTTCTTT.

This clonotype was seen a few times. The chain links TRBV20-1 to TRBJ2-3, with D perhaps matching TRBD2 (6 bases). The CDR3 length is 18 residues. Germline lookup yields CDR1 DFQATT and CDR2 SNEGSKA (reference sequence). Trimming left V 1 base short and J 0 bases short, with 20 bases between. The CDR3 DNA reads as TGCAGTGCTAGAGCCGTTGTAGCGGCTCAGACTAGCACAGATACGCAGTATTTT. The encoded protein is CSARAVVAAQTSTDTQYF.

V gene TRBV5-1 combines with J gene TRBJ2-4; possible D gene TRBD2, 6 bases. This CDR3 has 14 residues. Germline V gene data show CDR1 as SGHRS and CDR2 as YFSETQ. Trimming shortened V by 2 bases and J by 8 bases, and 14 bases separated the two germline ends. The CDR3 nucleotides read TGCGCCAGCAGCTTAACGGGAGAGAGGGACATTCAGTACTTC. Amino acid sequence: CASSLTGERDIQYF.

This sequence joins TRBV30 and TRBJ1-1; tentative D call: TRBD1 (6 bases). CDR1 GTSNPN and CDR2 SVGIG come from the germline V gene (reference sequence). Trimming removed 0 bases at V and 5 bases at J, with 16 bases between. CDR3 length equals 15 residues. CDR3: CAWSVTRGRRTEAFF. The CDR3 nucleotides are TGTGCCTGGAGTGTAACCAGGGGAAGGAGGACTGAAGCTTTCTTT.

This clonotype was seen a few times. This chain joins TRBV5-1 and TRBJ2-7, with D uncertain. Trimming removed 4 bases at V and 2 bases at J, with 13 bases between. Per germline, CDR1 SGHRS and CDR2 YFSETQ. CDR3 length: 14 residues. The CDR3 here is CASSRSSPTYEQYF. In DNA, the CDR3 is TGCGCCAGCAGCCGCTCCTCGCCTACCTACGAGCAGTACTTC.

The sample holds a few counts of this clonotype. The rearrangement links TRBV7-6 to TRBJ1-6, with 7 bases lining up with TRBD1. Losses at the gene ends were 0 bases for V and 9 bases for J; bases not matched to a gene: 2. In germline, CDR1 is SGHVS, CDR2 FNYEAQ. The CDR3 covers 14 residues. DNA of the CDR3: TGTGCCAGCAGCTTAGCAACAGGGGTTTCACCCCTCCACTTT. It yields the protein CASSLATGVSPLHF.

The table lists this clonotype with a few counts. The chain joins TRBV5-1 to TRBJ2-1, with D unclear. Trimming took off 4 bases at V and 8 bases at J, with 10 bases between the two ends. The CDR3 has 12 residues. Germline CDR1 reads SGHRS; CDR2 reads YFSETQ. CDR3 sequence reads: CASSPSIDEQFF. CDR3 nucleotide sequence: TGCGCCAGCAGCCCGTCCATCGATGAGCAGTTCTTC.

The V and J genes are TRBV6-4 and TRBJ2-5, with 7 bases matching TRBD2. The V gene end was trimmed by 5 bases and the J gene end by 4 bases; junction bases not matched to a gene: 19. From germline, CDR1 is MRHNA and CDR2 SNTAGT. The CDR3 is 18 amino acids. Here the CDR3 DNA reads TGTGCCAGCAGTTTCCCCCCCCTGGGGGGAGGGCCACCAGAGACCCAGTACTTC. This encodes CASSFPPLGGGPPETQYF.

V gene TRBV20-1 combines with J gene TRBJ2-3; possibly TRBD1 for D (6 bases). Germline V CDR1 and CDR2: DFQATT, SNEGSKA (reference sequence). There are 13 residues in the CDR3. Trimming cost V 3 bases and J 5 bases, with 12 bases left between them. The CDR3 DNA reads TGCAGTGCTAGGGTGGGGGCCGGAGATACGCAGTATTTT. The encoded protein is CSARVGAGDTQYF.

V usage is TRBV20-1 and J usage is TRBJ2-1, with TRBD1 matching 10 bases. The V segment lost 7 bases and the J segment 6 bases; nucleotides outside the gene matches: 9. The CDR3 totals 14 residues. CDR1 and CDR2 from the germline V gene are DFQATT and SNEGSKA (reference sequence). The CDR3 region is CSGRRDRGINEQFF. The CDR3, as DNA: TGCAGTGGGAGGAGGGACAGGGGAATCAATGAGCAGTTCTTC.

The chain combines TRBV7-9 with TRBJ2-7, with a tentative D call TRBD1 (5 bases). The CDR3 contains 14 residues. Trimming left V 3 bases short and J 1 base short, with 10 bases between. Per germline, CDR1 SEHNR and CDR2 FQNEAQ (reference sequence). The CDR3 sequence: CASSLIQVSYEQYF. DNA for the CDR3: TGTGCCAGCAGCTTGATACAGGTTTCCTACGAGCAGTACTTC.

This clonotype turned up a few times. The CDR3 region has the DNA TGCAGCGTCGCCCGTTTAACTAGCGGACTGAGCTCCTACAATGAGCAGTTCTTC. Its protein is CSVARLTSGLSSYNEQFF. The V gene is TRBV29-1, the J gene TRBJ2-1; TRBD2 aligns across 8 bases. J lost 0 bases, V lost 6 bases, and 16 bases had no gene match. The germline CDR1 and CDR2 sequences are SQVTM and ANQGSEA. The CDR3 consists of 18 residues.